This TCR beta chain was captured in a study of shared clonotypes between healthy human individuals. This CDR3 contains 16 residues. Looked up from germline, CDR1 is MDHEN and CDR2 is SYDVKM. For this clone: The junction departs from the called germline gene at one end, perhaps through a read error.

The repertoire was sequenced with immunoSEQ multiplex PCR; TCRdb's copy has only in-frame clones and lacks some. The table has around 1.1 million clones, about 80% seen once. The sample consisted of memory CD4+ T cells from PBMCs. As for subset: CD45RA-negative fraction. The source is a man younger than 30 in good health. Some clones in this sample may be carry-over from other donors' samples. The J gene is TRBJ1-2, the V gene TRBV28; 9 bases are a match to TRBD1. The CDR3 nucleotides are TGTGCCAGCAGTTTACTCCCCGGACAGGGGACCTATGACTACACCTTC. It encodes CASSLLPGQGTYDYTF.